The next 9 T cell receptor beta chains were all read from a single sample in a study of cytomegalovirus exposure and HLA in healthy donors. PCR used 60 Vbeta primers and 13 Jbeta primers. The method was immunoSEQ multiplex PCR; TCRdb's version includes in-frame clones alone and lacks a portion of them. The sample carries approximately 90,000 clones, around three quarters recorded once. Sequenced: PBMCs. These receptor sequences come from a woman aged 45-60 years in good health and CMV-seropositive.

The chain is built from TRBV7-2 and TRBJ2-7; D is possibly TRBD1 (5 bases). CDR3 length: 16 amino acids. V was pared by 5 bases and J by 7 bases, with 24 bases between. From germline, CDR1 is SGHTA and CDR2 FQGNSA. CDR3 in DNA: TGTGCCAGCAGCCCCAAGGACACCCCTTTGTTTTTGGAGCAGTACTTC. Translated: CASSPKDTPLFLEQYF.

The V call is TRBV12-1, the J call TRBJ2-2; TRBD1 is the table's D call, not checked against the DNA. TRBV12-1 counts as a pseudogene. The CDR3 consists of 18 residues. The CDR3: CASSFLIQGVGNTGELFF. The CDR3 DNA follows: TGTGCCAGCAGCTTTTTAATACAGGGGGTAGGAAACACCGGGGAGCTGTTTTTT.

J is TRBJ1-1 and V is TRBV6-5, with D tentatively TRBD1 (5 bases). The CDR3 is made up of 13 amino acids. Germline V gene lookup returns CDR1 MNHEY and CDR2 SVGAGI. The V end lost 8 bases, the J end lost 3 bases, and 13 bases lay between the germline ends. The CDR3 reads CASGLGGDTEAFF. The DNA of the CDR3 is TGTGCCAGCGGGCTCGGAGGGGACACTGAAGCTTTCTTT.

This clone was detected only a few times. CDR3 loop: CASSLWGTFTDTQYF. The CDR3 bases are TGTGCCAGCAGCTTATGGGGGACTTTCACAGATACGCAGTATTTT. V and J are TRBV7-6 and TRBJ2-3, with a tentative D call TRBD2 (6 bases). The germline V gene encodes CDR1 SGHVS and CDR2 FNYEAQ. The CDR3 runs 15 residues. Trimming cost V 2 bases and J 2 bases, with 11 bases left between them. The entire variable domain, with the rest obtained from reference TRBV7-6 and TRBJ2-3, is as follows: GAGVSQSPRYKVTKRGQDVALRCDPISGHVSLYWYRQALGQGPEFLTYFNYEAQQDKSGLPNDRFSAERPEGSISTLTIQRTEQRDSAMYRCASSLWGTFTDTQYFGPGTRLTVL.

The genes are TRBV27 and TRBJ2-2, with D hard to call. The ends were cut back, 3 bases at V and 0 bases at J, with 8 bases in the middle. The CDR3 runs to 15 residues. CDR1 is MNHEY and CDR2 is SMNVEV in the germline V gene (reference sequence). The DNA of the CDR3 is TGTGCCAGCAGTTTCTTAACATCGAACACCGGGGAGCTGTTTTTT. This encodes CASSFLTSNTGELFF.

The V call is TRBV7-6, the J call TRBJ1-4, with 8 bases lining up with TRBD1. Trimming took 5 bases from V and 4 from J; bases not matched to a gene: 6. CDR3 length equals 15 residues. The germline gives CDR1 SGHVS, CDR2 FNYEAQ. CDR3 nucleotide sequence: TGTGCCAGCAGCGTCGGACAGGGAATTAATGAAAAACTGTTTTTT. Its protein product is CASSVGQGINEKLFF.

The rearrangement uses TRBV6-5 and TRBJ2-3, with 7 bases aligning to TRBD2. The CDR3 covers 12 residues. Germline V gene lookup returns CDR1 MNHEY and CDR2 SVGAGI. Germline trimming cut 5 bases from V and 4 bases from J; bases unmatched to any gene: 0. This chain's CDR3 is CASSRGADTQYF. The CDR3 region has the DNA TGTGCCAGCAGTCGGGGGGCAGATACGCAGTATTTT.

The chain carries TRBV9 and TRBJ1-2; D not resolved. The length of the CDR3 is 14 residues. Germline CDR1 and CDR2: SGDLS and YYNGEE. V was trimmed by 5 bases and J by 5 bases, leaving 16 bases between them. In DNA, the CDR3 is TGTGCCAGCAGGCAGGAAGGGAGATTATATGGCTACACCTTC. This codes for CASRQEGRLYGYTF.

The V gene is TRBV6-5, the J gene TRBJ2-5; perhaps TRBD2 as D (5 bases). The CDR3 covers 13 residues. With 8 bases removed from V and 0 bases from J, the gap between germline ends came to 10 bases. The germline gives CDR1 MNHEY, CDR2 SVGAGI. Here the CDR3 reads CASARGYQETQYF. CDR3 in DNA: TGTGCCAGCGCACGCGGGTACCAAGAGACCCAGTACTTC.